The sequence of this T cell receptor (beta chain) was determined in a study of T cell changes during pregnancy in multiple sclerosis (dated by TCRdb to the late 2010s). Context from the whole study: Changes in the T cell repertoire over the course of pregnancy were examined in this study in women with multiple sclerosis.

V is reduced by 5 bases and J by 4 bases, leaving a spacing of 8 bases between them. The germline V gene encodes CDR1 DFQATT and CDR2 SNEGSKA (reference sequence). The CDR3 contains 11 residues, cysteine and phenylalanine counted. Only CDR3 DNA is held: 33 bases, read in frame from base 1. The library came from the immunoSEQ multiplex PCR assay. TCRdb obtained this table from immuneACCESS and retained in-frame rearrangements with V and J assigned. These tables miss some clones; where compared with another copy, unresolved V genes account for less than half of the shortfall, and the remainder is unexplained. Within this sample are about 100,000 clones, with about 90% of them counted one time only. The leading ten clones occupy 1.5% to 2.5% of the sample. As for this clone: The clone's antigen remains unknown. No base-level quality is on record; no much larger clone is a single base apart.

This TCR derives from a female donor with multiple sclerosis, enrolled in a pregnancy study. Sequencing was performed on peripheral blood, taken after pregnancy. The V and J genes are TRBV20-1 and TRBJ1-2; a tentative D match to TRBD1 spans 6 bases. The CDR3 corresponds to CSAYRAYGYTF. The DNA sequence is as follows: TGCAGTGCTTACAGGGCCTATGGCTACACCTTC.